Below are 3 T cell receptor beta chains sequenced from a single sample in a study of long-term antiretroviral therapy in people with HIV. With survey level as its setting, the immunoSEQ assay was v3.0. Profiling relied on immunoSEQ multiplex PCR, and the TCRdb table lists in-frame clones only, not all of them. The sample consists of about 20,000 clones, roughly 84% of them appearing once. The specimen was unsorted PBMCs, collected 1.9 years after starting antiretroviral therapy. Every receptor here comes from a woman aged 50 to 65 with HIV.

The chain carries TRBV18 and TRBJ2-3, with TRBD2 as a possible D gene (7 bases). This CDR3 spans 16 amino acids. Germline V lookup: CDR1 KGHSH, CDR2 LQKENI. The ends were cut back, 5 bases at V and 4 bases at J, with 19 bases in the middle. The CDR3 DNA follows: TGTGCCAGCTCATCAAACTCGGGGGGCTCACCAGATACGCAGTATTTT. Its protein product is CASSSNSGGSPDTQYF.

This sequence joins TRBV5-4 and TRBJ1-2, with D possibly matching TRBD1 (6 bases). The germline gives CDR1 SGHNT, CDR2 YYREEE (reference sequence). The ends were cut back, 0 bases at V and 5 bases at J, with 20 bases in the middle. This CDR3 contains 17 residues. The CDR3 reads CASSLEGVGGRGYGYTF. The CDR3 DNA sequence: TGTGCCAGCAGCTTGGAAGGGGTAGGGGGTAGAGGGTATGGCTACACCTTC.

The chain carries TRBV7-8 and TRBJ1-6; no clear D. With the DNA end fitting TRBJ2-3 better, the J assignment may be wrong. The V gene's germline CDR1 is SGHVS and CDR2 FQNEAQ. CDR3 size: 12 residues. DNA for the CDR3: TGTGCCAGCAGCTCGGGCTTCAGGATACAGTATTTT. Amino acid sequence: CASSSGFRIQYF.